This TCR beta chain was documented in a study of CD8 T cells in Susac syndrome. An amount of RNA that ranged from roughly 0.45 to 1 ug was reverse transcribed with random hexamers. Amplification of the TCR beta CDR3 was carried out by immunoSEQ multiplex PCR, which spanned a total of 54 Vbeta and 13 Jbeta segments. TCRdb fed the immunoSEQ multiplex PCR reads into MiXCR, producing one record per CDR3 protein. The table records 180,000 or so distinct CDR3 sequences, about 95% of them present only once. Sequencing of TCR beta covered CD8+ and CD4+ T cells obtained from blood. FACS was used to enrich TEMRA cells, whereas the CD8+ and CD4+ T cells were obtained by negative isolation. Sequencing was performed on CD4+ T cells from PBMCs. The sequence was obtained from a human donor in good health.

CDR3 DNA sequence: TGCGCCAGCAGCTTGGACGGACAGGCAATCGACGAGCAGTACTTC. It specifies CASSLDGQAIDEQYF. This rearrangement joins TRBV5-1 to TRBJ2-7; 7 positions agree with TRBD1. With 0 bases clipped from V and 5 bases from J, the junction kept 8 bases outside the gene matches. The germline CDR1 and CDR2 sequences are SGHRS and YFSETQ. This CDR3 has 15 residues.